This TCR beta chain was obtained from a study of human T cells and chemical hapten exposure (dated by TCRdb to the early 2020s). Study-level background: For sensitization, 2% DPC in acetone was applied to a 2 cm by 2 cm area of upper inner arm skin. Throughout the roughly 24-week study period, patients were also given weekly therapeutic DPC doses on the scalp. Patch tests used Finn chambers with 0.01% DPC on the upper back, scored after 6 days by International Contact Dermatitis Research Group standards. The patient cohort, mostly female, included alopecia areata with under or over 50% scalp involvement, alopecia totalis and alopecia universalis. The libraries were sequenced as a pool, and the TCR yield per sample differed mostly because of small variations in library volumes within the pool. This study followed changes in the peripheral blood TCR repertoire in vivo during primary and secondary sensitization of alopecia patients to the hapten diphenylcyclopropenone (DPC). Blood samples were taken from patients before sensitization (week 0) and at 2, 6 and about 24 weeks after DPC sensitization. For TCR sequencing, blood came from about 29 alopecia patients at anywhere from one to four time points (pre-sensitization, 2, 6 and 24 weeks). What the work shows at the level of the full study, not this receptor alone: Patch test score correlated positively with the number of PT1 expanded TCRs, reaching significance at thresholds 8, 16 and 32 but not at 4. DPC sensitization did not change how many TCRs were above 1 in 1000 frequency, and no evidence was found of alterations in global repertoire structure. Repeated subsampling changed both the strength of the expansion versus patch-test correlation and the threshold at which the correlation became significant. Compared with pre-sensitization or healthy control sets, expanded TCRs formed significantly more large CDR3 similarity clusters, which is consistent with antigen-driven responses. Because all patients had alopecia, a presumed autoimmune disease, the immune response of the patients might differ from that of healthy individuals.

This clonotype was seen more than once but under ten times. The antigen this receptor binds is unknown. Base qualities are missing; no much larger clone stands one base away. Receptors were amplified or captured by RACE. Sequencing was carried out with a NextSeq 500. During library preparation, unique molecular identifiers were attached to individual cDNA molecules so that TCRs could be counted in a quantitative, reproducible way. Both TCR alpha and TCR beta chains were sequenced from each blood RNA sample. The source study handled its data this way. Samples had a median of roughly 91,000 TCRs, with a range from about 23,224 to 750,000. The Decombinator software suite was used to annotate V, J and CDR3 in the TCR reads. For PS versus PT1 abundance plots, all samples were subsampled to the same number of TCRs (28,000). TCRs were defined as expanded if absent before sensitization and observed at least eight times at the 2-week time point. The public sequencing data were trimmed at Q25 with fastp and processed into clonotypes with MiXCR by TCRdb, which kept only in-frame beta chains. Here each entry gathers all rows of one CDR3 protein and keeps the most common genes and DNA. The V and J calls and clone size are TCRdb's, not the authors'. In this sample the table shows around 300,000 distinct CDR3 sequences, about 7.7% of which occur a single time. The top ten constitute 1.2% of the sample.

V is reduced by 1 base and J by 3 bases, leaving a spacing of 9 bases between them. There are 14 amino acids in the CDR3, from cysteine to phenylalanine inclusive. Left in the record is the CDR3 DNA by itself, 42 bases read in frame from the first base. Based on the germline V gene (reference sequence), the CDR1 and CDR2 sequences are MNHEY and SMNVEV. The time point label for this specimen denotes: pre-sensitization, week 0. What this sample's treatment or condition label stands for: therapeutic diphenylcyclopropenone sensitization with weekly scalp DPC. At each patch-test visit, blood was drawn before the patch test was applied. Patients were eligible if aged 18 to 70, diagnosed with alopecia and judged suitable for DPC therapy, and pregnant patients were excluded. Total RNA was extracted from unfractionated whole blood that had been collected in Tempus Blood RNA tubes.

This chain is built from TRBV27 and TRBJ1-1; TRBD1 is a possible D gene, resting on 5 matching bases. Sequenced here: whole blood, sampled in connection with sensitization to the hapten diphenylcyclopropenone (DPC). The TCR sequence derives from a man younger than 30 with alopecia areata. Some clones in this sample may be carry-over from other donors' samples. The CDR3: CASSLFGGDTEAFF. The sequenced DNA: TGTGCCAGCAGTTTATTCGGAGGGGACACTGAAGCTTTCTTT.